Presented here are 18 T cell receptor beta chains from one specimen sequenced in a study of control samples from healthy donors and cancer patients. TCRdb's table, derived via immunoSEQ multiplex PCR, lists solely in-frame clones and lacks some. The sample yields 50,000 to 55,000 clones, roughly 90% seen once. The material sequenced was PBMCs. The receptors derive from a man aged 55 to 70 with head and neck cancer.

The CDR3 region is CASSQEAGHGNQPQHF. The DNA of the CDR3 is TGTGCCAGCAGCCAAGAAGCGGGTCATGGCAATCAGCCCCAGCATTTT. The chain combines TRBV7-2 with TRBJ1-5; D is uncertain. The germline V gene encodes CDR1 SGHTA and CDR2 FQGNSA. The CDR3 covers 16 residues. The V end lost 5 bases, the J end lost 2 bases, and 16 bases lay between the germline ends.

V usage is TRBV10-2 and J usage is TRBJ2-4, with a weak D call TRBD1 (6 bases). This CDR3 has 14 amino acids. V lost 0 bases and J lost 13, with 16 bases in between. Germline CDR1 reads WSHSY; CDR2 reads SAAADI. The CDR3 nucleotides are TGCGCCAGCAGTGAGTCGAGCGACCGGACAGTCCAGTACTTC. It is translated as CASSESSDRTVQYF.

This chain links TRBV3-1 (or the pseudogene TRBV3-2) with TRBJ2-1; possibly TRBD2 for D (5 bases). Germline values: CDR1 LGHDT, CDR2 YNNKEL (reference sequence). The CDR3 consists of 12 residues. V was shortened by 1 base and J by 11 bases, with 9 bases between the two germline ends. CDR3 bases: TGTGCCAGCAGCCAAGCGGGGAATCAGCAGTTCTTC. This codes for CASSQAGNQQFF.

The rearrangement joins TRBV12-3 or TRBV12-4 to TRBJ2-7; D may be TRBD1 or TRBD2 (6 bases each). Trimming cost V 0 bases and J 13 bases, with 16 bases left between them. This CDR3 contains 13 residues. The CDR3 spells CASSLAGGPKRYF. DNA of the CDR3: TGTGCCAGCAGTTTAGCGGGGGGCCCTAAAAGATACTTC.

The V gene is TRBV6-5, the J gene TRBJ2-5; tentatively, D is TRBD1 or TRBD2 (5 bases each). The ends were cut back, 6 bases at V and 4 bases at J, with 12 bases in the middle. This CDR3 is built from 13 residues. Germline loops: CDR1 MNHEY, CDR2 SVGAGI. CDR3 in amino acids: CASRSGTPETQYF. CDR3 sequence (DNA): TGTGCCAGCAGGTCCGGGACCCCAGAGACCCAGTACTTC.

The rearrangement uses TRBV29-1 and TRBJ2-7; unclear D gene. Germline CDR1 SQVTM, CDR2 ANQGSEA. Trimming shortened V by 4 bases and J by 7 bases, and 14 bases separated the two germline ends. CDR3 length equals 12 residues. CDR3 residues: CSVGNPRREQYF. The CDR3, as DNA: TGCAGCGTTGGGAATCCCCGGAGAGAGCAGTACTTC.

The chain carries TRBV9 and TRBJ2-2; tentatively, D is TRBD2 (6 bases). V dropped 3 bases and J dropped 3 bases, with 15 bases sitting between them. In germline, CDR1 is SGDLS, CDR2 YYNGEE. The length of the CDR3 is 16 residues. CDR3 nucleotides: TGTGCCAGCAGCGAAGGGGACTCCGCTTACACCGGGGAGCTGTTTTTT. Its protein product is CASSEGDSAYTGELFF.

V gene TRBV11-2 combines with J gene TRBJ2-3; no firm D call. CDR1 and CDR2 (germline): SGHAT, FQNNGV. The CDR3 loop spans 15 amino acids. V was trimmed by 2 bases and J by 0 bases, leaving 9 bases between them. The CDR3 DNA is TGTGCCAGCAGCTTATTAGCCAAAAGCACAGATACGCAGTATTTT. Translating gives CASSLLAKSTDTQYF.

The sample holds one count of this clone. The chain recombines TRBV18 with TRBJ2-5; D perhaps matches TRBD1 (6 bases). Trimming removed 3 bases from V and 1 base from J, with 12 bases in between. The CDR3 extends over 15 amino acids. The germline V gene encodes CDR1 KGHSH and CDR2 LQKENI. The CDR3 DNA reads TGTGCCAGCTCACCCCTAACAGGGATCCAAGAGACCCAGTACTTC. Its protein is CASSPLTGIQETQYF.

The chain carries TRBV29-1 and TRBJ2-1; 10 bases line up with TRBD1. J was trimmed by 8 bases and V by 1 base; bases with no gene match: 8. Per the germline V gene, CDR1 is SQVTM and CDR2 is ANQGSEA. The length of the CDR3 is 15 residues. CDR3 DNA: TGCAGCGTTGAAGTGCGGGACAGGGGAATGGATGAGCAGTTCTTC. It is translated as CSVEVRDRGMDEQFF.

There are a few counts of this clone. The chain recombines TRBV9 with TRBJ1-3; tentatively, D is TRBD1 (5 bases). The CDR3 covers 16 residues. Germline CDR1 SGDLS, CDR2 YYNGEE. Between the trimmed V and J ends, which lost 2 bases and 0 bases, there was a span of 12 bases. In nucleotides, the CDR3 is TGTGCCAGCAGCGTTCAATCGACAGTCTCTGGAAACACCATATATTTT. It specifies CASSVQSTVSGNTIYF.

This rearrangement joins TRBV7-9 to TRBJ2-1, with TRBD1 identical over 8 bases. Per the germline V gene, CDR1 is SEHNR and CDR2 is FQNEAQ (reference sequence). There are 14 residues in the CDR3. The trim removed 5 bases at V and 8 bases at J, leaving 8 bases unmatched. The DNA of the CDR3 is TGTGCCAGCAGCCCACGGACAGGGTGGCATGAGCAGTTCTTC. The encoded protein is CASSPRTGWHEQFF.

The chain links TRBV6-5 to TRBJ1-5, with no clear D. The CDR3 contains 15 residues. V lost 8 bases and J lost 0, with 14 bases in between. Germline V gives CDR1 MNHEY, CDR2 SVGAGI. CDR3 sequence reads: CASQARWNSNQPQHF. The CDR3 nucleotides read TGTGCCAGCCAAGCTCGGTGGAATAGCAATCAGCCCCAGCATTTT.

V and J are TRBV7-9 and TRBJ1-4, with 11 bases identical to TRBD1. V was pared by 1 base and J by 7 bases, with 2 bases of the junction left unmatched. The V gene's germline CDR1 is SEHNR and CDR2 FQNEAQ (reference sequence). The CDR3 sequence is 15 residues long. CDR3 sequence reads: CASSLEGTGGEKLFF. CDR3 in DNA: TGTGCCAGCAGCTTAGAAGGGACAGGGGGTGAAAAACTGTTTTTT.

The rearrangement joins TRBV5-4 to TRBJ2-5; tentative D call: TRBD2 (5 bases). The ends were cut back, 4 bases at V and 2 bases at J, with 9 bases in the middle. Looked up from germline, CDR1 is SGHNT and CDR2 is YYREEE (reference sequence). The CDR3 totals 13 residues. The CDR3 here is CASSLPGQETQYF. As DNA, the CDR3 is TGTGCCAGCAGCCTCCCGGGGCAAGAGACCCAGTACTTC.

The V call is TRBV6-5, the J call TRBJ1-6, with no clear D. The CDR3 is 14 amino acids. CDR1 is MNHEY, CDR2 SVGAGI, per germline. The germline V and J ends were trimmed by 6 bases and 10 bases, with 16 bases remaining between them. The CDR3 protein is CASSGREVESPLHF. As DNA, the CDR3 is TGTGCCAGCAGCGGCCGGGAAGTAGAATCACCCCTCCACTTT.

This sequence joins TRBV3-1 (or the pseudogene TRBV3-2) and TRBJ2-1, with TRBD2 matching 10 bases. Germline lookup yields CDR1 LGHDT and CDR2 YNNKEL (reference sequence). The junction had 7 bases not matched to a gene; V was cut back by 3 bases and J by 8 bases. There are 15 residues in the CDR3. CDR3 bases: TGTGCCAGCAGCCACACGGGACTAGCGAGCGATGAGCAGTTCTTC. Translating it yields CASSHTGLASDEQFF.

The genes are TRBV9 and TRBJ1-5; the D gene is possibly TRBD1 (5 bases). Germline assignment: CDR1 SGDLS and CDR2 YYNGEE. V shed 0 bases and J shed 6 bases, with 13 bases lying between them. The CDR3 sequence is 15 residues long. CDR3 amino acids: CASSVDGRESQPQHF. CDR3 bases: TGTGCCAGCAGCGTAGATGGCAGGGAAAGTCAGCCCCAGCATTTT.